The 8 T cell receptor beta chains reported below all come from one sample, sequenced in a study of cytomegalovirus exposure and HLA in healthy donors. Both 60 Vbeta primers and 13 Jbeta primers went into the PCR. The repertoire was sequenced with immunoSEQ multiplex PCR; TCRdb's copy has only in-frame clones and lacks some. The repertoire holds approximately 170,000 clones, with around 78% as singletons. Material: PBMCs. The source is a woman in her 40s in good health and CMV-seronegative.

The chain uses TRBV29-1 and TRBJ2-5, with 7 nucleotides matching TRBD2. V was clipped by 2 bases and J by 7 bases; unmatched bases: 1. This CDR3 is 11 amino acids long. Germline assignment: CDR1 SQVTM and CDR2 ANQGSEA. The chain's CDR3 is CSVESGGTQYF. In DNA, the CDR3 is TGCAGCGTTGAATCGGGAGGGACCCAGTACTTC.

The gene calls are TRBV18 and TRBJ1-2; D gene uncertain. The germline V and J ends were trimmed by 3 bases and 7 bases, with 15 bases remaining between them. The CDR3 runs to 14 residues. Looked up from germline, CDR1 is KGHSH and CDR2 is LQKENI. CDR3 coding DNA: TGTGCCAGCTCACCCGGAGCGGGGAGCGGTGGCTACACCTTC. Its translation is CASSPGAGSGGYTF.

This clone was seen once. The rearrangement links TRBV5-6 to TRBJ2-1; TRBD2 agrees at 8 bases. Trimming took 1 base from V and 4 from J; bases not matched to a gene: 7. CDR3 length: 16 amino acids. CDR1 and CDR2 from the germline V gene are SGHDT and YYEEEE. DNA of the CDR3: TGTGCCAGCAGCTTGATAAGGACTAGCAGTTACAATGAGCAGTTCTTC. This sequence encodes CASSLIRTSSYNEQFF.

V usage is TRBV6-5 and J usage is TRBJ1-1; possibly TRBD1 for D (5 bases). The CDR3 totals 13 residues. CDR1 MNHEY and CDR2 SVGAGI come from the germline V gene. Trimming took 5 bases from V and 3 from J, leaving 10 bases between them. CDR3 nucleotides: TGTGCCAGCAGTGGGGCGGGACACACTGAAGCTTTCTTT. Amino acid sequence: CASSGAGHTEAFF.

This clone was seen only a few times. V is TRBV5-4 and J is TRBJ2-3; 7 bases fit TRBD2. With 3 bases clipped from V and 5 bases from J, the junction kept 12 bases outside the gene matches. Germline V gene sequence: CDR1 SGHNT, CDR2 YYREEE (reference sequence). The length of the CDR3 is 16 residues. In nucleotides, the CDR3 is TGTGCCAGCAGCTCTGGACTAGTTGGTAAAGTAGATACGCAGTATTTT. As protein: CASSSGLVGKVDTQYF.

This clone was recorded once. The V gene is TRBV7-9, the J gene TRBJ1-1; D not certain. In germline, CDR1 is SEHNR, CDR2 FQNEAQ (reference sequence). V shed 1 base and J shed 2 bases, with 8 bases lying between them. The CDR3 totals 14 residues. CDR3 DNA sequence: TGTGCCAGCAGCTTAGGGGCCTACAACACTGAAGCTTTCTTT. This gives the protein CASSLGAYNTEAFF. Based on the CDR3 plus reference TRBV7-9 and TRBJ1-1, the full variable domain is DTGVSQNPRHKITKRGQNVTFRCDPISEHNRLYWYRQTLGQGPEFLTYFQNEAQLEKSRLLSDRFSAERPKGSFSTLEIQRTEQGDSAMYLCASSLGAYNTEAFFGQGTRLTVV.

This sequence joins TRBV5-1 and TRBJ2-2; 11 positions agree with TRBD2. The CDR3 is made up of 16 amino acids. V lost 2 bases to trimming and J lost 5 bases; unmatched junction nucleotides: 5. From germline, CDR1 is SGHRS and CDR2 YFSETQ. Here the CDR3 DNA reads TGCGCCAGCAGCTTCGGGCTAGCGGGAGGTACCGGGGAGCTGTTTTTT. Translated: CASSFGLAGGTGELFF.

V gene TRBV5-4 combines with J gene TRBJ2-5; TRBD2 is a possible D gene (5 bases). V lost 0 bases and J 5 bases, leaving 17 bases between the germline ends. In germline, CDR1 is SGHNT, CDR2 YYREEE (reference sequence). This CDR3 region has 16 residues. The CDR3 is CASSLGAVSDLETQYF. Here the CDR3 DNA reads TGTGCCAGCAGCTTGGGGGCCGTCTCGGACTTGGAGACCCAGTACTTC. The complete variable domain, with remaining parts taken from reference TRBV5-4 and TRBJ2-5, reads ETGVTQSPTHLIKTRGQQVTLRCSSQSGHNTVSWYQQALGQGPQFIFQYYREEENGRGNFPPRFSGLQFPNYSSELNVNALELDDSALYLCASSLGAVSDLETQYFGPGTRLLVL.